One and the same sample provided the 18 T cell receptor beta chains below, sequenced in a study of long-term antiretroviral therapy in people with HIV. Run at survey level, the immunoSEQ assay was version v3.0. Repertoires were generated with immunoSEQ multiplex PCR, while TCRdb's copy carries only in-frame clones and drops some. Altogether about 39,000 clones are present, approximately 85% being singletons, with the ten largest covering over 5.5%. Here the sequenced sample was unsorted PBMCs, taken 3.1 years after starting antiretroviral therapy. These receptors all come from a woman aged 50 to 60 with HIV.

This clone was counted once. The chain combines TRBV7-2 with TRBJ2-7; D perhaps matches TRBD2 (7 bases). The V end was cut by 1 base, the J end by 4 bases, with 20 bases between. The CDR3 covers 17 residues. The germline CDR1 and CDR2 sequences are SGHTA and FQGNSA. CDR3 region: CASSLGLTRGALYEQYF. CDR3 DNA: TGTGCCAGCAGCTTAGGCCTGACACGGGGGGCCTTATACGAGCAGTACTTC.

The rearrangement joins TRBV9 to TRBJ2-3; tentative D call: TRBD2 (7 bases). The V gene's germline CDR1 is SGDLS and CDR2 YYNGEE. Trimming cost V 4 bases and J 4 bases, with 19 bases left between them. This CDR3 is 16 amino acids long. The CDR3 sequence is CASSKEGGEGADTQYF. CDR3 sequence (DNA): TGTGCCAGCAGCAAGGAGGGGGGGGAAGGTGCAGATACGCAGTATTTT.

This chain joins TRBV2 and TRBJ2-1, with 7 bases matching TRBD1. The CDR3 extends over 15 amino acids. V shed 4 bases and J 12 bases; nucleotides not matched to a gene: 15. Germline V gene data show CDR1 as SNHLY and CDR2 as FYNNEI. As DNA, the CDR3 is TGTGCCAGCAGTGCTACAGGGGTTCCCTATTCATGGCAGTTCTTC. It is translated as CASSATGVPYSWQFF.

This clone appeared a few times. The rearrangement uses TRBV12-5 and TRBJ1-1, with TRBD1 matching 10 bases. Germline trimming cut 6 bases from V and 5 bases from J; bases unmatched to any gene: 9. This CDR3 spans 15 amino acids. CDR1 and CDR2 (germline): LGHNT, FRNRAP. The CDR3 bases are TGTGCTAGTGGCCATGAACCGGGACAGGGGACTGAAGCTTTCTTT. Translation gives CASGHEPGQGTEAFF.

The chain is built from TRBV7-9 and TRBJ2-7; TRBD1 aligns across 10 bases. In germline, CDR1 is SEHNR, CDR2 FQNEAQ (reference sequence). The CDR3 has 16 amino acids. After removal of 4 bases from V and 2 bases from J, the junction contained 8 bases not matched to a gene. The CDR3 DNA reads as TGTGCCAGCAGCTCACAGACAGGGGGCAAAGCCTACGAGCAGTACTTC. This gives the protein CASSSQTGGKAYEQYF.

Remarks on this clone: Other DNA sequences in the same sample also yield this CDR3. The V call is TRBV5-1, the J call TRBJ2-5; 10 bases line up with TRBD1. Germline loops: CDR1 SGHRS, CDR2 YFSETQ. The CDR3 length is 14 residues. Unmatched junction bases numbered 3, after V lost 4 bases and J lost 3 bases. The CDR3 DNA follows: TGCGCCAGCAGCCGGGGACAGGGGAAAGAGACCCAGTACTTC. Translating it yields CASSRGQGKETQYF.

The gene calls are TRBV27 and TRBJ1-2; the D is unclear. CDR1 is MNHEY and CDR2 is SMNVEV in the germline V gene (reference sequence). The CDR3 has 15 amino acids. The germline V and J ends were trimmed by 2 bases and 5 bases, with 15 bases remaining between them. The CDR3 here is CASSLNPLEVYGYTF. In DNA, the CDR3 is TGTGCCAGCAGTTTAAACCCCCTGGAAGTTTATGGCTACACCTTC.

This chain uses TRBV16 with TRBJ2-3, with TRBD1 matching 12 bases. Per germline, CDR1 KGHSY and CDR2 FQNENV. V was clipped by 4 bases and J by 4 bases; unmatched bases: 9. The CDR3 covers 17 residues. CDR3 bases: TGTGCCAGCAGCCGAAATTGGGGACAGGGGGCCGCAGATACGCAGTATTTT. Protein product: CASSRNWGQGAADTQYF.

This clone was detected a few times. The chain combines TRBV19 with TRBJ1-5; D not certain. V shed 3 bases and J shed 7 bases, with 7 bases lying between them. CDR1 and CDR2 (germline): LNHDA, SQIVND (reference sequence). The CDR3 has 12 amino acids. The CDR3 is CASSMINQPQHF. The CDR3 bases are TGTGCCAGTAGTATGATAAACCAGCCCCAGCATTTT.

CDR3: CASGLANGASRGTDTQYF. The CDR3 DNA reads TGTGCTAGTGGTTTGGCGAACGGGGCTTCCAGGGGGACAGATACGCAGTATTTT. The chain carries TRBV12-5 and TRBJ2-3, with TRBD1 matching 7 bases. The germline V gene encodes CDR1 LGHNT and CDR2 FRNRAP. After removal of 1 base from V and 3 bases from J, the junction contained 13 bases not matched to a gene. This CDR3 region has 18 residues.

In this sample, this clone turned up once. This chain joins TRBV5-1 and TRBJ2-1; TRBD2 agrees at 9 bases. V lost 2 bases to trimming and J lost 4 bases; unmatched junction nucleotides: 4. The germline gives CDR1 SGHRS, CDR2 YFSETQ. The CDR3 length is 15 residues. This chain's CDR3 is CASSFLAGAYNEQFF. Written as DNA, the CDR3 is TGCGCCAGCAGCTTCTTAGCGGGGGCTTACAATGAGCAGTTCTTC.

V usage is TRBV7-9 and J usage is TRBJ1-1; D gene unclear. V shed 3 bases and J shed 4 bases, with 6 bases lying between them. CDR3 length equals 12 residues. The V gene's germline CDR1 is SEHNR and CDR2 FQNEAQ (reference sequence). CDR3 DNA sequence: TGTGCCAGCAGCTTTATGGGCACTGAAGCTTTCTTT. This gives the protein CASSFMGTEAFF.

This clone was observed a few times. The chain combines TRBV5-5 with TRBJ1-6; D call uncertain. The CDR3 has 15 amino acids. The ends were cut back, 5 bases at V and 0 bases at J, with 9 bases in the middle. Germline V gives CDR1 SGHKS, CDR2 YYEKEE (reference sequence). In nucleotides, the CDR3 is TGTGCCAGCAGACGGGAGTTCTCCTATAATTCACCCCTCCACTTT. This encodes CASRREFSYNSPLHF.

Of note for this clone: As the CDR3 is not closed by the conserved phenylalanine or tryptophan, this likely results from a read error. Because the CDR3's place on the DNA is in doubt, the DNA is left out and the CDR3 is given as listed by TCRdb. The chain links TRBV19 to TRBJ2-7. The CDR3 has 8 residues if both end residues are counted. Germline loops: CDR1 LNHDA, CDR2 SQIVND (reference sequence). CDR3 sequence: CASSPPDI.

The V and J genes are TRBV4-3 and TRBJ2-1, with 11 bases identical to TRBD2. Trimming took 4 bases from V and 4 from J; bases not matched to a gene: 9. Germline loops: CDR1 LGHNA, CDR2 YSLEER. This CDR3 contains 17 residues. CDR3 coding DNA: TGCGCCAGCAGCCGTTTCGCTAGCGGGGGGCCTTACAATGAGCAGTTCTTC. It translates to CASSRFASGGPYNEQFF.

The rearrangement uses TRBV5-1 and TRBJ1-1, with unresolved D. The germline V gene encodes CDR1 SGHRS and CDR2 YFSETQ. V was trimmed by 8 bases and J by 3 bases, leaving 20 bases between them. CDR3 length equals 15 residues. In nucleotides, the CDR3 is TGCGCCAGTACACGGGCCCCCAACGGGGACACTGAAGCTTTCTTT. Translating it yields CASTRAPNGDTEAFF.

This sequence joins TRBV11-2 and TRBJ2-3; 12 bases are a match to TRBD2. Germline CDR1 and CDR2: SGHAT and FQNNGV. The CDR3 is 11 residues long. In DNA, the CDR3 is TGTTCCCTCTCTAGCGGGGGGGAGCAGTATTTT. Protein: CSLSSGGEQYF.

Only one count was recorded for this clone. The V gene is TRBV30, the J gene TRBJ2-1; 11 positions agree with TRBD2. Trimming took 3 bases from V and 1 from J; bases not matched to a gene: 5. Looked up from germline, CDR1 is GTSNPN and CDR2 is SVGIG (reference sequence). This CDR3 has 16 residues. CDR3 bases: TGTGCCTGGAGGCTTCGACTAGCGGGGTCCTACAATGAGCAGTTCTTC. Residues: CAWRLRLAGSYNEQFF.